This TCR beta chain was found in a study of T cells in tuberculosis. Using immunoSEQ multiplex PCR, the repertoire was profiled, and TCRdb retains in-frame clones only, with some absent. Of around 30,000 clones in the sample, 85% to 95% were seen once. V trimming: 5 bases; J trimming: 1 base; junction bases outside the gene matches: 7. CDR3 length equals 16 residues. Germline V lookup: CDR1 MDHEN, CDR2 SYDVKM. The clonotype was recovered from a donor aged 10-29 years with latent tuberculosis or without tuberculosis infection. Sequencing was performed on PBMCs. This chain links TRBV28 with TRBJ2-2; 7 bases are a match to TRBD2. The CDR3 reads CASSRDYQWNTGELFF. The DNA for the CDR3 is TGTGCCAGCAGTAGGGACTACCAATGGAACACCGGGGAGCTGTTTTTT.